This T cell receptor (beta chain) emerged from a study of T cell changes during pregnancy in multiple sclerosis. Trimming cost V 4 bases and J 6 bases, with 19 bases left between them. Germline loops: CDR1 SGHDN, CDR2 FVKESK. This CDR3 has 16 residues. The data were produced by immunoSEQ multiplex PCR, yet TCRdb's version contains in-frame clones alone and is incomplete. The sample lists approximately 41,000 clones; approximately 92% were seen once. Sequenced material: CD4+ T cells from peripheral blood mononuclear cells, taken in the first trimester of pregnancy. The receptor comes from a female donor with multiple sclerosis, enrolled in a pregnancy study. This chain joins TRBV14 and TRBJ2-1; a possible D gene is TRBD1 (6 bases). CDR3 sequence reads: CASSLLTGSFGNEQFF. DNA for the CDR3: TGTGCCAGCAGCCTTTTGACAGGTTCTTTCGGCAATGAGCAGTTCTTC.